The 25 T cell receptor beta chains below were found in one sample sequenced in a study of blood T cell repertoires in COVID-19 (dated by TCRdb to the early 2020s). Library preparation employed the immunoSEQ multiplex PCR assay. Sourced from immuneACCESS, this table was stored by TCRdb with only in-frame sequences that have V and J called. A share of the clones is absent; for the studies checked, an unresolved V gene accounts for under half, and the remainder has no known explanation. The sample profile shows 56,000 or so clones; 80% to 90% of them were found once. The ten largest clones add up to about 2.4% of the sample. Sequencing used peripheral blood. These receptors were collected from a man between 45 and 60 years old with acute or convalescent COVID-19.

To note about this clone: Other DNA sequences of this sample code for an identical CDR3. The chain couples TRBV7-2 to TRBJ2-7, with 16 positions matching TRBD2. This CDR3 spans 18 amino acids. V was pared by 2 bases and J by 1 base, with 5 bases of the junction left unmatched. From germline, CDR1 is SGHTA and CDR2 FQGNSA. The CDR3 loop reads CASSLPRGLAGGSYEQYF. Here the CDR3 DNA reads TGTGCCAGCAGCTTACCTCGGGGACTAGCGGGAGGGTCCTACGAGCAGTACTTC.

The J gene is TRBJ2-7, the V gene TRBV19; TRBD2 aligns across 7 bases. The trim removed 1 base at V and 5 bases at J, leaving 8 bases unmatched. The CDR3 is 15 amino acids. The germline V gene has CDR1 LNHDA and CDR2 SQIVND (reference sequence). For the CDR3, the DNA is TGTGCCAGTAGTATAGTGTGGCGGGAGCAGAACGAGCAGTACTTC. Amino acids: CASSIVWREQNEQYF. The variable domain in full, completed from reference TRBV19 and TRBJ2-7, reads DGGITQSPKYLFRKEGQNVTLSCEQNLNHDAMYWYRQDPGQGLRLIYYSQIVNDFQKGDIAEGYSVSREKKESFPLTVTSAQKNPTAFYLCASSIVWREQNEQYFGPGTRLTVT.

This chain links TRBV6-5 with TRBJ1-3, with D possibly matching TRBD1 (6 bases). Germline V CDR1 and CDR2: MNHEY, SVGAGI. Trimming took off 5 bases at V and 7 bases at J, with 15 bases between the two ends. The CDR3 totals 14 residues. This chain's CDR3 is CASSRQVRGNTIYF. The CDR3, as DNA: TGTGCCAGCAGTCGACAGGTTAGGGGGAACACCATATATTTT.

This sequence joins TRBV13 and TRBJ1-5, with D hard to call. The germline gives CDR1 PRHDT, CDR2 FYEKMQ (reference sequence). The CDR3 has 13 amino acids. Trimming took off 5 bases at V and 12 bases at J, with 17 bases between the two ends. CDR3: CASSSNGETLQHF. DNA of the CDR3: TGTGCCAGCAGCAGCAACGGGGAGACTCTCCAGCATTTT.

The CDR3 is CASSQVLSNTGELFF. The CDR3 bases are TGCGCCAGCAGCCAAGTCCTATCGAACACCGGGGAGCTGTTTTTT. J is TRBJ2-2 and V is TRBV4-1; unclear D gene. CDR3 length equals 15 residues. Trimming shortened V by 1 base and J by 0 bases, and 6 bases separated the two germline ends. Per germline, CDR1 MGHRA and CDR2 YSYEKL.

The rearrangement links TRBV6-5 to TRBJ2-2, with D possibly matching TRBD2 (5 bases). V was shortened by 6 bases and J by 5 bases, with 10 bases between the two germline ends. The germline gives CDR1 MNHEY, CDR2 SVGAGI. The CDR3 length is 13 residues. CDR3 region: CASRRAETGELFF. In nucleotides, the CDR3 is TGTGCCAGCAGGAGGGCCGAAACCGGGGAGCTGTTTTTT.

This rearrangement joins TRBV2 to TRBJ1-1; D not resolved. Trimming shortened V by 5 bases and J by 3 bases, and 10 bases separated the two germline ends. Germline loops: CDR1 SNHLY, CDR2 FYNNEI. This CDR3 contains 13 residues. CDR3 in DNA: TGTGCCAGCAGTCTTGACTCGGACACTGAAGCTTTCTTT. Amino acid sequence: CASSLDSDTEAFF.

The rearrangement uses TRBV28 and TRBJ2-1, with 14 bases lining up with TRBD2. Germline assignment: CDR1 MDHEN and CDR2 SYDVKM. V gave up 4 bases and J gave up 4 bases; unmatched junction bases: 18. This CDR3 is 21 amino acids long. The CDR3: CASSSRTGTTSGRATYNEQFF. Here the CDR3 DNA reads TGTGCCAGCAGTTCCCGGACAGGGACGACTAGCGGGAGGGCCACATACAATGAGCAGTTCTTC.

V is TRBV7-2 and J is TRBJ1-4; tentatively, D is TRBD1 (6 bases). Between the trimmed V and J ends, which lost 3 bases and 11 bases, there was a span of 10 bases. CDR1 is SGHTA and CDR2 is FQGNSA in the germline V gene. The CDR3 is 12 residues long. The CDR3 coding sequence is TGTGCCAGCAGCTTCGGACAGCGCAAACTGTTTTTT. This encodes CASSFGQRKLFF.

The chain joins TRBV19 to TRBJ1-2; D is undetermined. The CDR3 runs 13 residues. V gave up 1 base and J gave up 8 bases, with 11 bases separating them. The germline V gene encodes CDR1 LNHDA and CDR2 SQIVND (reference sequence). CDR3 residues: CASSIGGRRGYTF. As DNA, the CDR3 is TGTGCCAGTAGTATAGGAGGGCGTCGCGGCTACACCTTC.

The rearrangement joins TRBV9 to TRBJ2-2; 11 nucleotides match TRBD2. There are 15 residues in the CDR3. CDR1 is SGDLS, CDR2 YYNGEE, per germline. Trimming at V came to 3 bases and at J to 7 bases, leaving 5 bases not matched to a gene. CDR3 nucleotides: TGTGCCAGCAGCGCCCTAGCGGGAGGAAGCGGGGAGCTGTTTTTT. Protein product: CASSALAGGSGELFF.

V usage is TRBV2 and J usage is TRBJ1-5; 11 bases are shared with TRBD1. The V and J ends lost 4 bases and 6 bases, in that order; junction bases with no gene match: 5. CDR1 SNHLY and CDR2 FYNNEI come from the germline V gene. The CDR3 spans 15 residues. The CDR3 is CASSGRTGGSQPQHF. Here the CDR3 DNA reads TGTGCCAGCAGTGGCCGGACAGGGGGCAGTCAGCCCCAGCATTTT.

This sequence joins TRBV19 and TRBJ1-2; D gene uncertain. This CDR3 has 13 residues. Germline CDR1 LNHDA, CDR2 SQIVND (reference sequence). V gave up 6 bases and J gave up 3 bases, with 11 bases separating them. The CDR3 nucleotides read TGTGCCAGTAGGAGAGCGTTAGACTATGGCTACACCTTC. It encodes CASRRALDYGYTF.

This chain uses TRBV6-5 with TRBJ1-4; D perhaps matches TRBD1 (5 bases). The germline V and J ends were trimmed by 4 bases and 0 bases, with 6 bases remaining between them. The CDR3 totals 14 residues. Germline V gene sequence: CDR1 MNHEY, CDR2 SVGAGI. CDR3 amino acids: CASSSGSTNEKLFF. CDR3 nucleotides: TGTGCCAGCAGTTCAGGGTCAACTAATGAAAAACTGTTTTTT.

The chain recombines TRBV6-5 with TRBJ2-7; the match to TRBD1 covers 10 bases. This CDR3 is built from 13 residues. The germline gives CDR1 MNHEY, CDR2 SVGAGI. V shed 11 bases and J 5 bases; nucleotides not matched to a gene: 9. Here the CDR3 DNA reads TGTGCCCTAAGGAGGACAGGGGGACACGAGCAGTACTTC. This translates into CALRRTGGHEQYF.

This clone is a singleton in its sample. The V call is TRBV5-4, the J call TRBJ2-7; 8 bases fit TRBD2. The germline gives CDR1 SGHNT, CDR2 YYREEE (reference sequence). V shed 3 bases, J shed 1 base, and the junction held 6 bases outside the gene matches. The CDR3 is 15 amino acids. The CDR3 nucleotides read TGTGCCAGCAGCTCGGGACTAGGGGGGTCCTACGAGCAGTACTTC. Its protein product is CASSSGLGGSYEQYF. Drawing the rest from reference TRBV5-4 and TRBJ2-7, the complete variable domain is ETGVTQSPTHLIKTRGQQVTLRCSSQSGHNTVSWYQQALGQGPQFIFQYYREEENGRGNFPPRFSGLQFPNYSSELNVNALELDDSALYLCASSSGLGGSYEQYFGPGTRLTVT.

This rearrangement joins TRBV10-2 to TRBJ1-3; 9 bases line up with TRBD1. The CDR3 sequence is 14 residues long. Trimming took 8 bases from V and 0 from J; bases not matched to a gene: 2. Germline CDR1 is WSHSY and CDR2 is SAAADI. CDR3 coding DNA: TGCGCCAGCCAGACAGGGGGCTCTGGAAACACCATATATTTT. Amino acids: CASQTGGSGNTIYF.

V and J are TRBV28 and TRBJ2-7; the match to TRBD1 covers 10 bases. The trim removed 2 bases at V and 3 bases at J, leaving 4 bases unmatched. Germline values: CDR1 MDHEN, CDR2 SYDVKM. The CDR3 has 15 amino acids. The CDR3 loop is CASSLTRDRGYEQYF. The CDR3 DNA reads TGTGCCAGCAGTTTAACCCGGGACAGGGGCTACGAGCAGTACTTC.

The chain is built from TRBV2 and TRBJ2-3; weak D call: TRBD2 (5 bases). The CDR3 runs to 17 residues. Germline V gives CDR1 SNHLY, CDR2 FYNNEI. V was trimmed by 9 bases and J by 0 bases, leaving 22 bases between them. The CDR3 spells CASLYLGWGESTDTQYF. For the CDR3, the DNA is TGTGCCAGTCTCTACTTGGGATGGGGAGAGAGCACAGATACGCAGTATTTT.

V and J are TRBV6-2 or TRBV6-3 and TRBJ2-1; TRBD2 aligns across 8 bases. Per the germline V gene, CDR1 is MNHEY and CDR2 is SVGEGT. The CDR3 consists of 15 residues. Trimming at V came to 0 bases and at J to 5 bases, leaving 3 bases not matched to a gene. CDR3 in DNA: TGTGCCAGCAGTTACTCTAGCGGGATAAACAATGAGCAGTTCTTC. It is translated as CASSYSSGINNEQFF.

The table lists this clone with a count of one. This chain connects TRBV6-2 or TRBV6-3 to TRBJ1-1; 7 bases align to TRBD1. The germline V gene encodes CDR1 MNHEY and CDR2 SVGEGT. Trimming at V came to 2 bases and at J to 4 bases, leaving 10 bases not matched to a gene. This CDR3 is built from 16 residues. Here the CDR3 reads CASSYPYGRGVTEAFF. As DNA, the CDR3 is TGTGCCAGCAGTTACCCGTATGGCAGGGGGGTCACTGAAGCTTTCTTT.

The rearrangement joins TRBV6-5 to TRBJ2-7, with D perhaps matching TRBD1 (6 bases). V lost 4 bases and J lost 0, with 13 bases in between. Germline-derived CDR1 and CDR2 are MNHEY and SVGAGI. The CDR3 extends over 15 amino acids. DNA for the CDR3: TGTGCCAGCAGTTCCGGACAGCCCAGCTCCTACGAGCAGTACTTC. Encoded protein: CASSSGQPSSYEQYF.

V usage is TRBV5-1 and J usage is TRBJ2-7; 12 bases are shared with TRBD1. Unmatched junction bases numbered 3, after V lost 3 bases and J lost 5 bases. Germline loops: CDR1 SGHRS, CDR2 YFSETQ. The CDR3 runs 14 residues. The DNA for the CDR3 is TGCGCCAGCAGCTCGGGACAGGGGGCAAACGAGCAGTACTTC. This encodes CASSSGQGANEQYF.

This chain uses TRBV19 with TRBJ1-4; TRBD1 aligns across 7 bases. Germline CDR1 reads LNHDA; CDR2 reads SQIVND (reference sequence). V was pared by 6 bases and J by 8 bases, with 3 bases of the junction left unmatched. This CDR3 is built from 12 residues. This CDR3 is CASSQGEEKLFF. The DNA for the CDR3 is TGTGCCAGTAGCCAGGGGGAAGAAAAACTGTTTTTT.

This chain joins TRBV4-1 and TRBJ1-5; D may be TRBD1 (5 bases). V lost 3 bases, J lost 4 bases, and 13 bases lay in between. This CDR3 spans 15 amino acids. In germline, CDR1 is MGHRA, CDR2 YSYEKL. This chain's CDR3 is CASSHPGLRNQPQHF. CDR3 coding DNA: TGCGCCAGCAGCCACCCAGGGTTGAGAAATCAGCCCCAGCATTTT.